The present TCR beta chain was sequenced within a study of OX40 agonist ivuxolimab in advanced cancers. At the level of the study: Males comprised 70% to 90% of the group, whose mean age was approximately 60 years (range about 23 to 80). Under the entry rules, prior anti-PD-1, anti-PD-L1 or anti-CTLA-4 therapy was allowed, and roughly 39% had some.

Regarding the study as a whole: Clones of CD4+ and CD8+ blood T cells grew by week 6 at doses of 0.1 to 3.0 mg/kg.

Here immunoSEQ multiplex PCR was the method, and the copy in TCRdb shows in-frame clones only, minus some. The table lists about 80,000 clones, 90% to 95% of them singletons. For this clone: Its specificity is not known.

The receptor's source is an adult with an advanced solid tumor such as melanoma, head and neck, liver or kidney cancer. This specimen consisted of CD4+ or CD8+ T cells sorted from blood, obtained in a trial of the OX40 agonist ivuxolimab.

The CDR3 DNA follows: TGCGCCAGCAGCGATGGGCGCCAAGAGACCCAGTACTTC. It encodes CASSDGRQETQYF. The chain combines TRBV5-1 with TRBJ2-5, with D uncertain. Trimming shortened V by 4 bases and J by 1 base, and 8 bases separated the two germline ends. Germline V gene lookup returns CDR1 SGHRS and CDR2 YFSETQ. The CDR3 totals 13 residues.